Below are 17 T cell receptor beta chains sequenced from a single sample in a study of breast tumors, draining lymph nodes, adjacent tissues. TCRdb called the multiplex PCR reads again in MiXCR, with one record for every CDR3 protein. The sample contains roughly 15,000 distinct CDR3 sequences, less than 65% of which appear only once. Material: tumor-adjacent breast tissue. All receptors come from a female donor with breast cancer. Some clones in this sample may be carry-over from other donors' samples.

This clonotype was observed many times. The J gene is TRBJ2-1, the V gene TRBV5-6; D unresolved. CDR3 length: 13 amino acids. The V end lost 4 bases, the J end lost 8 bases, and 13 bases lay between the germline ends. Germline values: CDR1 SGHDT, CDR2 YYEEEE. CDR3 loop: CASSLDVSDEQFF. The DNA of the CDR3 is TGTGCCAGCAGCCTGGACGTATCGGATGAGCAGTTCTTC.

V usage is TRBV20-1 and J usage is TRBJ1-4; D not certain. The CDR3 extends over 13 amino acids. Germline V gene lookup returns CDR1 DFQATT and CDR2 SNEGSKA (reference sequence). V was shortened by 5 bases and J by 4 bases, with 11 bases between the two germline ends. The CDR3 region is CSALRGFNEKLFF. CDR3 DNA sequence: TGCAGTGCTCTCCGTGGGTTTAATGAAAAACTGTTTTTT.

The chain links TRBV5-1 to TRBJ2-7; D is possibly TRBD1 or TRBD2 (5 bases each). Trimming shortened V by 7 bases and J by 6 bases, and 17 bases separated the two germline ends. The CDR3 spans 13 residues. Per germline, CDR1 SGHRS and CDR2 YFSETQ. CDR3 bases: TGCGCCAGCCTTTGGGACCTTAATAGCGAGCAGTACTTC. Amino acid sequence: CASLWDLNSEQYF.

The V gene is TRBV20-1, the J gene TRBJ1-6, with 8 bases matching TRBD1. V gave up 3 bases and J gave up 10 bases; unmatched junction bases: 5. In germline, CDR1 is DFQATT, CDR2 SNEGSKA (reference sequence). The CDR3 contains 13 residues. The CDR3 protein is CSASRGQESPLHF. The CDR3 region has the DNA TGCAGTGCTAGTCGGGGACAGGAGTCACCCCTCCACTTT.

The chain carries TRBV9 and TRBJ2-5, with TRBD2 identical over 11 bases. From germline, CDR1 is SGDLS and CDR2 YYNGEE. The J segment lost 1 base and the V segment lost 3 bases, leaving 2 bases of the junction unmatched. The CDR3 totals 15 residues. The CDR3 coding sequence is TGTGCCAGCAGCGGTGGGACTAGCGGCCAAGAGACCCAGTACTTC. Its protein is CASSGGTSGQETQYF.

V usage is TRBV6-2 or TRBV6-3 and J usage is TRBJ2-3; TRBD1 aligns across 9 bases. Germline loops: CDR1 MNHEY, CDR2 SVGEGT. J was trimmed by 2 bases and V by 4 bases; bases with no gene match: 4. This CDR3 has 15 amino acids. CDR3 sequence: CASSSGQGNTDTQYF. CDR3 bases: TGTGCCAGCAGTTCGGGACAGGGAAACACAGATACGCAGTATTTT.

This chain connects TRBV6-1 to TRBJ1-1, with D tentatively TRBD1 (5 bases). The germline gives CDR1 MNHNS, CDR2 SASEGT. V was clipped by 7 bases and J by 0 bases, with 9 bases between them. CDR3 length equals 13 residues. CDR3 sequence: CASKRGVNTEAFF. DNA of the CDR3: TGTGCCAGCAAACGGGGGGTGAACACTGAAGCTTTCTTT.

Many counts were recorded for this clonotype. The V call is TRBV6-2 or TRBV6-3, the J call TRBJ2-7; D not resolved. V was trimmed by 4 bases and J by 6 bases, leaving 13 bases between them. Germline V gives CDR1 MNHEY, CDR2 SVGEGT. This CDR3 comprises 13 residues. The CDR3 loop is CASSSGSVSEQYF. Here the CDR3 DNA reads TGTGCCAGCAGTTCTGGCAGCGTCTCCGAGCAGTACTTC.

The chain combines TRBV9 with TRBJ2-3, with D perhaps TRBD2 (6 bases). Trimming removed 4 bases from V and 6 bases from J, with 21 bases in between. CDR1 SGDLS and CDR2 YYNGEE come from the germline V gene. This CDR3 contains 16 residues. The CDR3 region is CASSQLRTGVLDTQYF. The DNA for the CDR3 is TGTGCCAGCAGCCAACTTCGGACGGGAGTTCTGGATACGCAGTATTTT.

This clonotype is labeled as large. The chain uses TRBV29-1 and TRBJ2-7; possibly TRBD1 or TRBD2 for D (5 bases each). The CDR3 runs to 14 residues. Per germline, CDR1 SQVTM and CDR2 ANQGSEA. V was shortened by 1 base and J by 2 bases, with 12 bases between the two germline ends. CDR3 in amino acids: CSVEGGYGTYEQYF. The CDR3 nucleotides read TGCAGCGTTGAAGGGGGGTATGGAACCTACGAGCAGTACTTC.

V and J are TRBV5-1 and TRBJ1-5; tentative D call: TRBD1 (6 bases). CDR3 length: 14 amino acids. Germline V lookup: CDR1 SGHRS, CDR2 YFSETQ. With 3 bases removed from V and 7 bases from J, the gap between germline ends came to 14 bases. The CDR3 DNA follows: TGCGCCAGCAGCTCCACTAGGGGGGCGCAGCCCCAGCATTTT. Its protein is CASSSTRGAQPQHF. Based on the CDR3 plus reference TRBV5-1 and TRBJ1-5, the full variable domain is KAGVTQTPRYLIKTRGQQVTLSCSPISGHRSVSWYQQTPGQGLQFLFEYFSETQRNKGNFPGRFSGRQFSNSRSEMNVSTLELGDSALYLCASSSTRGAQPQHFGDGTRLSIL.

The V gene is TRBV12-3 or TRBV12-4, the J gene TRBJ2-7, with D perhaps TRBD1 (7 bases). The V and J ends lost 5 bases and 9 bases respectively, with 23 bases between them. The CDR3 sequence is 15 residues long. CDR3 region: CASSGGGVGPTGQYF. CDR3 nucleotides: TGTGCCAGCAGTGGAGGGGGCGTAGGGCCTACGGGGCAGTACTTC.

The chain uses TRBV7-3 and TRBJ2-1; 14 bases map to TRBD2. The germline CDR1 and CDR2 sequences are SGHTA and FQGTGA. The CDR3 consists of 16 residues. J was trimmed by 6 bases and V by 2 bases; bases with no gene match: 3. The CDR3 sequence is CASSLGTSGRLNEQFF. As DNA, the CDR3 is TGTGCCAGCAGCTTAGGGACTAGCGGGAGACTCAATGAGCAGTTCTTC.

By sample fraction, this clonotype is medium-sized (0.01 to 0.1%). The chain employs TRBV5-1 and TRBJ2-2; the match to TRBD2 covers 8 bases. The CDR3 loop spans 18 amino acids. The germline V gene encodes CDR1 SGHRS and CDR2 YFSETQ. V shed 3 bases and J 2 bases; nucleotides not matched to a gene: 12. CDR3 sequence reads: CASSSTRGAGGNTGELFF. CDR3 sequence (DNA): TGCGCCAGCAGCTCCACTAGGGGGGCGGGAGGCAACACCGGGGAGCTGTTTTTT.

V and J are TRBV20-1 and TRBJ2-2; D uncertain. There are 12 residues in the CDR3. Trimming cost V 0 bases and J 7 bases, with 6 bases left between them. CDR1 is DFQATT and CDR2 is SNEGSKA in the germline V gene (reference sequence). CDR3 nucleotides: TGCAGTGCTAGAGAGTGGATCGGGGAGCTGTTTTTT. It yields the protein CSAREWIGELFF.

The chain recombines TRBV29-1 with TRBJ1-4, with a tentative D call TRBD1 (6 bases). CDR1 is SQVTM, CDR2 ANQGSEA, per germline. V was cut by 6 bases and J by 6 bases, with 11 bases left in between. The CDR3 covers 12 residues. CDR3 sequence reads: CSVTAGDEKLFF. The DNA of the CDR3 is TGCAGCGTCACCGCAGGGGATGAAAAACTGTTTTTT.

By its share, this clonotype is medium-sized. The CDR3 DNA reads TGCGCCAGCAGCTTGCTCGACGGGGCGAACACCGGGGAGCTGTTTTTT. Its translation: CASSLLDGANTGELFF. V is TRBV5-1 and J is TRBJ2-2, with TRBD2 as a possible D gene (5 bases). The germline V gene has CDR1 SGHRS and CDR2 YFSETQ. This CDR3 spans 16 amino acids. V was cut by 1 base and J by 0 bases, with 10 bases left in between.